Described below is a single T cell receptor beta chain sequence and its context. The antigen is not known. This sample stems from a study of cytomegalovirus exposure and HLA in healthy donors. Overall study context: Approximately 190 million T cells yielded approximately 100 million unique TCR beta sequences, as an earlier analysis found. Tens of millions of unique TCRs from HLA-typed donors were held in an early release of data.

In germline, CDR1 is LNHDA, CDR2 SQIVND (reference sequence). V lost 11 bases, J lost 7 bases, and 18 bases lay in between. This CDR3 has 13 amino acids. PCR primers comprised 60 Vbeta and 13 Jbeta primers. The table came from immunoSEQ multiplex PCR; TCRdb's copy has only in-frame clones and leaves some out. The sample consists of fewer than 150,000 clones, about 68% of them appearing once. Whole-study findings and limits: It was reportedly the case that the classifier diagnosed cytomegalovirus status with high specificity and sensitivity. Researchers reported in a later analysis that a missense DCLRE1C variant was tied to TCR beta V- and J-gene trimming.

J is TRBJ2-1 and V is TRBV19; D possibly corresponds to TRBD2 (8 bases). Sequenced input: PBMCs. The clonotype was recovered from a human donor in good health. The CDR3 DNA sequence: TGTGCCTCTTCGGGAGGGGGCCTAAATGAGCAGTTCTTC. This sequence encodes CASSGGGLNEQFF. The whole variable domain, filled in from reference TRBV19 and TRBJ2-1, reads DGGITQSPKYLFRKEGQNVTLSCEQNLNHDAMYWYRQDPGQGLRLIYYSQIVNDFQKGDIAEGYSVSREKKESFPLTVTSAQKNPTAFYLCASSGGGLNEQFFGPGTRLTVL.